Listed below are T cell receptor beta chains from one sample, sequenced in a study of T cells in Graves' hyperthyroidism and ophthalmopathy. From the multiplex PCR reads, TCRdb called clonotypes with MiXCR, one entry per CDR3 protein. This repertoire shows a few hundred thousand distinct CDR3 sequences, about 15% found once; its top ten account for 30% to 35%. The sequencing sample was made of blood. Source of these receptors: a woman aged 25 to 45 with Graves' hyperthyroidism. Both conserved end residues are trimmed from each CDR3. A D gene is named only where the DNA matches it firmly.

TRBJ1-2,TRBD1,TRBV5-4,ASKPPGQGIGYT
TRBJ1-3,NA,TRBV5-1,ASSEQDTGNTIY
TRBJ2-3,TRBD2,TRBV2,ASSDSSGRDTQY
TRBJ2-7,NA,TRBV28,ASSSPSQGGRTYEQY
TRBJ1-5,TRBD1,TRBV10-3,AISQGQGSQPQH
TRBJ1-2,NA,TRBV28,ASSFGGANNGYT
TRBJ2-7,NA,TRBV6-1,ASSTGFAEQY
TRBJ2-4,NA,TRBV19,ASTDRNIQY
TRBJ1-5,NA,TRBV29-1,SAKQDSNQPQH
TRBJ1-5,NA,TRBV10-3,AIRDNSNQPQH
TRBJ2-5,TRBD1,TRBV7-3,ASSPGQAGGETQY
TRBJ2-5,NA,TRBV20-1,SASSRQETQY
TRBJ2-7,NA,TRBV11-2,ASRSGGYEQY
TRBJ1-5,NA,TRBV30,ACRGSNQPQH
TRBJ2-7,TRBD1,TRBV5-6,ASSLTRDSLYEQY
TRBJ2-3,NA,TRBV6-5,ASNYPLGGPTDTQY
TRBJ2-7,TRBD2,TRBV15,ATSGNMTSGRLEQY